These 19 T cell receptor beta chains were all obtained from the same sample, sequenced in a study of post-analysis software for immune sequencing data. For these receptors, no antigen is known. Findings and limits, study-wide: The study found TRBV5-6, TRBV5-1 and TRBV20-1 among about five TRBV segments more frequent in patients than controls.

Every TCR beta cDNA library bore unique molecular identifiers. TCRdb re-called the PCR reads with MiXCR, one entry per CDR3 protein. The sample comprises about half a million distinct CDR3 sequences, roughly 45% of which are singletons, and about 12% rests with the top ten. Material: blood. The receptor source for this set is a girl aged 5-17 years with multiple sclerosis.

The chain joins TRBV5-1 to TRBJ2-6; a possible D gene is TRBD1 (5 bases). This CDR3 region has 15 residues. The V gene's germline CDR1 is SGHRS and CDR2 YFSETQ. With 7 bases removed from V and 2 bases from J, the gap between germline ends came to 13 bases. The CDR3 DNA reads TGCGCCAGCGGTGGGGCCGGCACTGGGGCCAACGTCCTGACTTTC. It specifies CASGGAGTGANVLTF.

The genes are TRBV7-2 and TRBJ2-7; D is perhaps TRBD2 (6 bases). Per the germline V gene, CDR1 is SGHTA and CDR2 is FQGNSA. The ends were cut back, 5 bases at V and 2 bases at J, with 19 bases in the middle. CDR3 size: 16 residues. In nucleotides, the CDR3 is TGTGCCAGCAGCCTGACCGGGACTGGGGCTCCCTACGAGCAGTACTTC. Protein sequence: CASSLTGTGAPYEQYF. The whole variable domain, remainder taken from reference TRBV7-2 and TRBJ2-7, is GAGVSQSPSNKVTEKGKDVELRCDPISGHTALYWYRQSLGQGLEFLIYFQGNSAPDKSGLPSDRFSAERTGGSVSTLTIQRTQQEDSAVYLCASSLTGTGAPYEQYFGPGTRLTVT.

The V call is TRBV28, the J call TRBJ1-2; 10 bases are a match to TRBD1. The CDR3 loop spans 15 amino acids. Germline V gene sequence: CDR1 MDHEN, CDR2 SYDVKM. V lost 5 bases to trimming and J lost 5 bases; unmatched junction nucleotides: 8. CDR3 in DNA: TGTGCCAGCAGTCCACTCGGACAGGGGGTGTATGGCTACACCTTC. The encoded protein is CASSPLGQGVYGYTF.

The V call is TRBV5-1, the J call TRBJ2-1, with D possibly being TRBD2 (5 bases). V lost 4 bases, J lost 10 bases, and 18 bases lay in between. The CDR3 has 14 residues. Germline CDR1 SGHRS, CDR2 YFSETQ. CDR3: CASSPRNYPGEQFF. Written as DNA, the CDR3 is TGCGCCAGCAGCCCGAGGAATTATCCGGGGGAGCAGTTCTTC. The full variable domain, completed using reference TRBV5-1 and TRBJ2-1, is KAGVTQTPRYLIKTRGQQVTLSCSPISGHRSVSWYQQTPGQGLQFLFEYFSETQRNKGNFPGRFSGRQFSNSRSEMNVSTLELGDSALYLCASSPRNYPGEQFFGPGTRLTVL.

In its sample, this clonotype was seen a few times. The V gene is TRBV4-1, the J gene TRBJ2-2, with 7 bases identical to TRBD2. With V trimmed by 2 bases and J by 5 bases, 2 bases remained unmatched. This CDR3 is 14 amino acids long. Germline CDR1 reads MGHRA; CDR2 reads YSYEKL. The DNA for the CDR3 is TGCGCCAGCAGCCAACTAGCGGTAACCGGGGAGCTGTTTTTT. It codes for CASSQLAVTGELFF.

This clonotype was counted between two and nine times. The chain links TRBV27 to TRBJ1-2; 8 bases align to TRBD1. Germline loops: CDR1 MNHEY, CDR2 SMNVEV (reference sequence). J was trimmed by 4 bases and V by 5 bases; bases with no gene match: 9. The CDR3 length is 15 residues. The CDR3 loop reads CASSISTGVGYGYTF. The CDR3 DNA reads TGTGCCAGCAGTATTTCGACAGGGGTCGGCTATGGCTACACCTTC.

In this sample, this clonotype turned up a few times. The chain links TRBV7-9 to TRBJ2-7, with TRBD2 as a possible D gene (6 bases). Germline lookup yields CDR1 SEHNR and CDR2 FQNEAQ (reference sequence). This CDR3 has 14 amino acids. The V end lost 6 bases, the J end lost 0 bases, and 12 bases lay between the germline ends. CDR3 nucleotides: TGTGCCAGCAGGAAGGGACTGAGCTCCTACGAGCAGTACTTC. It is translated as CASRKGLSSYEQYF.

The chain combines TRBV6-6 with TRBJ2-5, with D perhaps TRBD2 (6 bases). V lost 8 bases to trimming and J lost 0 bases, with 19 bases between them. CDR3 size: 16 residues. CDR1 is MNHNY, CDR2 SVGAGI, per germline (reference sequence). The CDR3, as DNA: TGTGCCAGCTCCCTCGGAGGGAAGGGCAACCAAGAGACCCAGTACTTC. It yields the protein CASSLGGKGNQETQYF.

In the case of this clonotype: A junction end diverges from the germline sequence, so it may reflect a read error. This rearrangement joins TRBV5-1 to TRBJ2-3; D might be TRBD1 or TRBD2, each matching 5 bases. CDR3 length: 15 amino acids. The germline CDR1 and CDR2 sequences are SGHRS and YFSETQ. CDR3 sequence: CASGLGDRSTDTQYF. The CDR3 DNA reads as TGCGCCAGCGGCTTGGGGGACCGGAGCACAGATACGCAGTATTTT.

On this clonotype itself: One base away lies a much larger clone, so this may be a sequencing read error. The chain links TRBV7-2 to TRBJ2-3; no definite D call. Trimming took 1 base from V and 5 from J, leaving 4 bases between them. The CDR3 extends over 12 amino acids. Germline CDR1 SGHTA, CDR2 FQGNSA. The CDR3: CASSLDGDTQYF. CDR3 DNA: TGTGCCAGCAGCTTAGATGGAGATACGCAGTATTTT.

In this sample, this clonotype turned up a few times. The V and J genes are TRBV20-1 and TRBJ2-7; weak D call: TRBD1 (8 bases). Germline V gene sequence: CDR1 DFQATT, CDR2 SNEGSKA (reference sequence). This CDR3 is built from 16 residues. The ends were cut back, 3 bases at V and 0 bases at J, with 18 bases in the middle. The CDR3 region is CSARGNRGGSSYEQYF. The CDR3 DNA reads TGCAGTGCTAGGGGAAACAGGGGGGGAAGCTCCTACGAGCAGTACTTC.

In nucleotides, the CDR3 is TGCAGTGCTAGAGATGTGGGACTAGCGGGAGACTACGAGCAGTACTTC. Translated: CSARDVGLAGDYEQYF. V is TRBV20-1 and J is TRBJ2-7, with 14 bases lining up with TRBD2. The V segment lost 0 bases and the J segment 3 bases; nucleotides outside the gene matches: 4. CDR1 is DFQATT and CDR2 is SNEGSKA in the germline V gene (reference sequence). CDR3 length equals 16 residues.

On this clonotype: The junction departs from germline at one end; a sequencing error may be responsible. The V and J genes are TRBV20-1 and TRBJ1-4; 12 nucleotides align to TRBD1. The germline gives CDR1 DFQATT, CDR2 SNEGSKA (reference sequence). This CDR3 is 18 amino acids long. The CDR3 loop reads CSARVRDRGPTTNEKRFF. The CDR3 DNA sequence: TGCAGTGCTAGAGTCCGGGACAGGGGGCCCACAACTAATGAAAAACGGTTTTTT.

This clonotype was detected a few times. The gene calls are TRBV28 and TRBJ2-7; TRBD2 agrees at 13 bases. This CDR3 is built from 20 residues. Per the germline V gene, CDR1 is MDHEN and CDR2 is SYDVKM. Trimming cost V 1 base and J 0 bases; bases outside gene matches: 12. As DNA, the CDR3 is TGTGCCAGCAGTTTATTTAGATCGACTAGCGGGAGGTTATCCTCCTACGAGCAGTACTTC. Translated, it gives CASSLFRSTSGRLSSYEQYF.

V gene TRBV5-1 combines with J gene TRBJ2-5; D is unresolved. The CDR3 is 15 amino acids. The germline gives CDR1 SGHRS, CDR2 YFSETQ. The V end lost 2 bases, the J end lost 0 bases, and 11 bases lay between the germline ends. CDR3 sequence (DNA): TGCGCCAGCAGCTTAGGTCCTGCGGACCAAGAGACCCAGTACTTC. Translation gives CASSLGPADQETQYF.

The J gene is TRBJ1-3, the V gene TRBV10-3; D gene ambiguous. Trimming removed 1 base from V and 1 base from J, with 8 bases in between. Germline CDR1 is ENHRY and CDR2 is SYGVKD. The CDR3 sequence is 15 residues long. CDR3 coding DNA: TGTGCCATCAGTGAGTTGGGCAGGTCTGGAAACACCATATATTTT. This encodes CAISELGRSGNTIYF.

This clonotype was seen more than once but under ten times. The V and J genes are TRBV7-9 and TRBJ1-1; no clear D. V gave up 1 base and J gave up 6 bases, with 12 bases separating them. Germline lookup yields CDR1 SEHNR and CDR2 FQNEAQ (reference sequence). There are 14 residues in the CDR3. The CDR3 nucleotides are TGTGCCAGCAGCTTAGAGTCGGGTGTGGCTGAAGCTTTCTTT. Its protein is CASSLESGVAEAFF.

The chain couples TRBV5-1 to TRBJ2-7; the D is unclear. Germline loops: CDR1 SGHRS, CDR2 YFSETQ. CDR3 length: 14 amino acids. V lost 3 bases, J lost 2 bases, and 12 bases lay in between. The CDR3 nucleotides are TGCGCCAGCAGCTCGGACGGATCCACCTACGAGCAGTACTTC. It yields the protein CASSSDGSTYEQYF.

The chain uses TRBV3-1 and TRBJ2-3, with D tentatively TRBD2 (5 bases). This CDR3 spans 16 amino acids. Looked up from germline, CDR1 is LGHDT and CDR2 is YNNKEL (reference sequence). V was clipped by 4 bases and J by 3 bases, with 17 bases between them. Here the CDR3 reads CASSPRTLMRTDTQYF. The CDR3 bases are TGTGCCAGCAGCCCACGGACTCTCATGAGGACAGATACGCAGTATTTT.